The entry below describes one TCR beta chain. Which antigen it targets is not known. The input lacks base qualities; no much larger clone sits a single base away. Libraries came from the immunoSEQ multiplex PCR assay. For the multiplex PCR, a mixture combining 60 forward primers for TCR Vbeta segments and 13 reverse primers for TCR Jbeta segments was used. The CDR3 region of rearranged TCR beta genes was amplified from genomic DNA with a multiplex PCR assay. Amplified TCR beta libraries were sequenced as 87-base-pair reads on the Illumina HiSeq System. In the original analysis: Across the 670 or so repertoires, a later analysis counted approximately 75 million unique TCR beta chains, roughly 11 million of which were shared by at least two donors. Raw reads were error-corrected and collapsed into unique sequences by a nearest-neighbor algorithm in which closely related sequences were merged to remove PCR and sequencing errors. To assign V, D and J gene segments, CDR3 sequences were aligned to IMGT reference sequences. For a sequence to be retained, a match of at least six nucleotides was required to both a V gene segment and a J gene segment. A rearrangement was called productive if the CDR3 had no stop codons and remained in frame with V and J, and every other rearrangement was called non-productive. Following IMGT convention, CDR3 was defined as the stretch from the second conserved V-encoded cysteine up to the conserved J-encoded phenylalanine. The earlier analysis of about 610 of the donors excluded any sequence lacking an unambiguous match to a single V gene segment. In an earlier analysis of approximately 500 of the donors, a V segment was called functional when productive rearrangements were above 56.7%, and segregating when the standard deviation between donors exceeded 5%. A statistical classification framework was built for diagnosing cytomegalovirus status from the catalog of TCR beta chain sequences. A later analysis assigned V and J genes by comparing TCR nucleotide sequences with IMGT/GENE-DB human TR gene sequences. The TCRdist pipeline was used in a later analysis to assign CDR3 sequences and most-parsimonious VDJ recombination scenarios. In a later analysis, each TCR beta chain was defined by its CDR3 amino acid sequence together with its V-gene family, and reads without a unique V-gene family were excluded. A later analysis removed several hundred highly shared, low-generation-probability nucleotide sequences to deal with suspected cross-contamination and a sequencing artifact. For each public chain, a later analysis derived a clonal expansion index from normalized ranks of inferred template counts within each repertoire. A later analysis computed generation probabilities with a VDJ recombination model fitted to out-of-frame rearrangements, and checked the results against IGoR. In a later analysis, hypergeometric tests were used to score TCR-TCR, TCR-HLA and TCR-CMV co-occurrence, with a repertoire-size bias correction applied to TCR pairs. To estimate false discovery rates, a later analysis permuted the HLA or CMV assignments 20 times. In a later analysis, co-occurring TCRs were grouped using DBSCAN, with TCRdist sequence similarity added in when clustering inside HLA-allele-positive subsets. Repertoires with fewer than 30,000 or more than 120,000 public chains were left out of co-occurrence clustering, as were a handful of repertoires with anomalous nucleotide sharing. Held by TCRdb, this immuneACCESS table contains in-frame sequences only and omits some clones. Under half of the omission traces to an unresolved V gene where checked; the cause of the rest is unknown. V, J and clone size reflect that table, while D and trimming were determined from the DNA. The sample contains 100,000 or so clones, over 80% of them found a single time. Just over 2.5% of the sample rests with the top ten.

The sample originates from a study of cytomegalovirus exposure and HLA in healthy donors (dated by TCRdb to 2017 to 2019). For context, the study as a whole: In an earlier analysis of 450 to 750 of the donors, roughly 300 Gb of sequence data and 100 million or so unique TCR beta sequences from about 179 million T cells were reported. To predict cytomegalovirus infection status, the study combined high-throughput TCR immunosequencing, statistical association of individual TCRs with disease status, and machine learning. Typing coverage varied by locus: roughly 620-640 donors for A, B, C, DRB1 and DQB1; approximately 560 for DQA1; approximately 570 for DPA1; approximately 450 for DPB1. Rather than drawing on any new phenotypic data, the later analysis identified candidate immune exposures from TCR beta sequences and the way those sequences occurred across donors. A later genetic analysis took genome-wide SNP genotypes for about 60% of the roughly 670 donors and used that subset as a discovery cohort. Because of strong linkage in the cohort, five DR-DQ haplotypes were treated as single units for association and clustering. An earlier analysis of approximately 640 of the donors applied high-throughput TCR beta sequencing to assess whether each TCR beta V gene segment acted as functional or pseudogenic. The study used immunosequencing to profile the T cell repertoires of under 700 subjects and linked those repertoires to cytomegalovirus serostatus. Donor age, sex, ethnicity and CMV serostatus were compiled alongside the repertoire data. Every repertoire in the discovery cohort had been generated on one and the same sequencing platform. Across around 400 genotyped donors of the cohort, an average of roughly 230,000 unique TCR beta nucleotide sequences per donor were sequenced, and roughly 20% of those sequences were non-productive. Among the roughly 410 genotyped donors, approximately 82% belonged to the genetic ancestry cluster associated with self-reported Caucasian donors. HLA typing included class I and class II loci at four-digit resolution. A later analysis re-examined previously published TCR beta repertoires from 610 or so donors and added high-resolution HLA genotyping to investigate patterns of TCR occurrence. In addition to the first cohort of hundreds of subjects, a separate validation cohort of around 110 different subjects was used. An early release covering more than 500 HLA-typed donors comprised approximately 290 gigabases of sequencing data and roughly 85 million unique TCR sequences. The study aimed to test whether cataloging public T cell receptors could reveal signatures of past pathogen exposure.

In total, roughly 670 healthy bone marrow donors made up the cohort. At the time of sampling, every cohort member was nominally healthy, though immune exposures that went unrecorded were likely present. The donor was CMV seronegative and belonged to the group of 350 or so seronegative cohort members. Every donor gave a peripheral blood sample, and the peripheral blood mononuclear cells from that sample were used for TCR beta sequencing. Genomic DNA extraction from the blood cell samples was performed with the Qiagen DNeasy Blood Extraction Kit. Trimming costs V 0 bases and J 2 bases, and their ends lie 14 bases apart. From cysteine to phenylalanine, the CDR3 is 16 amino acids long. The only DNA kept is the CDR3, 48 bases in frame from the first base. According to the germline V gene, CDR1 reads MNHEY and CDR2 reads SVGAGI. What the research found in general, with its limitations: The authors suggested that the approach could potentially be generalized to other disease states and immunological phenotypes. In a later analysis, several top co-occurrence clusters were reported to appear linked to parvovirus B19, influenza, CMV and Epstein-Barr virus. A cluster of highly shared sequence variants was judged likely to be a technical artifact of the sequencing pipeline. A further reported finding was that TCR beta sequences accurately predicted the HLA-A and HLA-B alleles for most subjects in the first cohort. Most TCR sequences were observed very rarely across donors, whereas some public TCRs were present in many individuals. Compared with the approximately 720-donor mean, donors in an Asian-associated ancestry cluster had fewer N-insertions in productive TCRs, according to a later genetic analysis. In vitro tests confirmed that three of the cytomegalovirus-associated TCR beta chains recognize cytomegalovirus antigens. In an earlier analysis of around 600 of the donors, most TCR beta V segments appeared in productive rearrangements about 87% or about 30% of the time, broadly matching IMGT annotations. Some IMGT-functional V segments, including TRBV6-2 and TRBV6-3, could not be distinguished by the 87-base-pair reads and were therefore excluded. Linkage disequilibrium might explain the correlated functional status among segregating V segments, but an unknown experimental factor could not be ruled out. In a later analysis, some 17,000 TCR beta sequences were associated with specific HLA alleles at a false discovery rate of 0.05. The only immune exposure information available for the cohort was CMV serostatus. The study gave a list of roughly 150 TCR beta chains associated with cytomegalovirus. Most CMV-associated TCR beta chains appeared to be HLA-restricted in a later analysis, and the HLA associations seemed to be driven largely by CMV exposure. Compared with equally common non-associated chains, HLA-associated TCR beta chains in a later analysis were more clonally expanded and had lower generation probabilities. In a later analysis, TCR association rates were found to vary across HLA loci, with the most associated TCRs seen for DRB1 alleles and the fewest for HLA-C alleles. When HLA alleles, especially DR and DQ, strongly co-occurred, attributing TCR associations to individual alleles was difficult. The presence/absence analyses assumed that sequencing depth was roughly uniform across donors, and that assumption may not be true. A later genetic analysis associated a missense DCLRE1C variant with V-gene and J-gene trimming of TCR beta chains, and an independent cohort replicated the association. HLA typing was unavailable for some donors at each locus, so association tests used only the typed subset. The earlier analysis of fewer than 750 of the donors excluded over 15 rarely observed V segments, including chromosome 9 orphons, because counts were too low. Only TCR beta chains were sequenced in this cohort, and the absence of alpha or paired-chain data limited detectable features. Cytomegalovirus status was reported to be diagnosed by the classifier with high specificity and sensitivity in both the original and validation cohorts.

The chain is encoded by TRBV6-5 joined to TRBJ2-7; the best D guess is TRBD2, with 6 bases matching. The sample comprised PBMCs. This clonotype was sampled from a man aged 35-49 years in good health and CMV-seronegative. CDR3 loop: CASSYSKGTLTYEQYF. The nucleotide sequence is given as TGTGCCAGCAGTTACTCGAAAGGGACTTTAACCTACGAGCAGTACTTC.